Listed here are 3 T cell receptor beta chains from one sample, sequenced in a study of blood T cell repertoires in COVID-19. Produced via immunoSEQ multiplex PCR; TCRdb's table is partial and in-frame only. The data contain 110,000 or so clones, over 60% of them seen just once; the ten biggest clones take up 6.5% to 9%. Sequenced input: peripheral blood. The receptors originated from a human donor in a cohort sampled during active COVID-19.

The chain employs TRBV27 and TRBJ2-5; 15 bases are a match to TRBD2. V was clipped by 2 bases and J by 5 bases; unmatched bases: 12. Germline V gene data show CDR1 as MNHEY and CDR2 as SMNVEV (reference sequence). This CDR3 is 19 amino acids long. In nucleotides, the CDR3 is TGTGCCAGCAGTTTAAGGGTTGGGACTAGCGGGGGGCCCCGGGAGACCCAGTACTTC. Protein sequence: CASSLRVGTSGGPRETQYF.

CDR3: CASSFGTGRDEQYF. The CDR3 region has the DNA TGCGCCAGCAGCTTCGGGACAGGGCGCGACGAGCAGTACTTC. The chain couples TRBV5-1 to TRBJ2-7, with 9 nucleotides matching TRBD1. V dropped 2 bases and J dropped 5; count of bases not matched to a gene: 5. Germline V gene sequence: CDR1 SGHRS, CDR2 YFSETQ. CDR3 length: 14 amino acids. Full variable domain (outside the CDR3, taken from reference TRBV5-1 and TRBJ2-7): KAGVTQTPRYLIKTRGQQVTLSCSPISGHRSVSWYQQTPGQGLQFLFEYFSETQRNKGNFPGRFSGRQFSNSRSEMNVSTLELGDSALYLCASSFGTGRDEQYFGPGTRLTVT.

This clone has a single count. The chain uses TRBV2 and TRBJ1-2; perhaps TRBD1 as D (5 bases). V dropped 2 bases and J dropped 4 bases, with 17 bases sitting between them. The CDR3 runs 16 residues. From germline, CDR1 is SNHLY and CDR2 FYNNEI. The CDR3 loop reads CASSETAQAGPYGYTF. The CDR3 DNA reads TGTGCCAGCAGTGAAACCGCCCAGGCAGGGCCCTATGGCTACACCTTC.